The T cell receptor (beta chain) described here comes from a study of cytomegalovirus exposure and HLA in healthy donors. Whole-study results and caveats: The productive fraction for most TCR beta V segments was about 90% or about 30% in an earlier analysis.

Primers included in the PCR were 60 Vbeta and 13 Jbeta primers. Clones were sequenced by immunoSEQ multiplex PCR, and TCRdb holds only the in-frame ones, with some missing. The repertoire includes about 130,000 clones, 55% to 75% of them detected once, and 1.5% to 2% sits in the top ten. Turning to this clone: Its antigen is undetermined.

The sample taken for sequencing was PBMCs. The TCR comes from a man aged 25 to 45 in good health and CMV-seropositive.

CDR3: CASSQETGGAGDTQYF. The CDR3 nucleotides are TGTGCCAGCAGCCAAGAGACAGGTGGGGCGGGAGATACGCAGTATTTT. V is TRBV4-2 and J is TRBJ2-3; TRBD1 might be the D (6 bases). The length of the CDR3 is 16 residues. Germline loops: CDR1 LGHNA, CDR2 YNFKEQ. Trimming pared 0 bases from V and 5 bases from J, leaving 15 bases between.